This T cell receptor beta chain comes out of a study of identical twins. V gave up 7 bases and J gave up 2 bases; unmatched junction bases: 7. CDR3 size: 15 residues. TCRdb re-called the 5' RACE reads through MiXCR, storing one row per CDR3 protein. The sample has about 570,000 distinct CDR3 sequences; more than 9% are singletons. The data were also submitted as part of a second study, on yellow fever vaccine responses in identical twins.

This sequence joins TRBV12-3 or TRBV12-4 and TRBJ2-3; 9 bases are shared with TRBD2. The sequence was collected from a woman in her late teens or twenties in good health. Sequencing was carried out using PBMCs. CDR3 nucleotide sequence: TGTGCCAGCAATGTGATAGCGGGAGACACAGATACGCAGTATTTT. Protein: CASNVIAGDTDTQYF.